This T cell receptor (beta chain) was recovered during a study of blood T cell repertoires in COVID-19. Study-wide context: Donors in the United States, Italy and Spain gave samples during acute or convalescent COVID-19. T cells, B-cell-depleted T cells, or PBMCs provided the cDNA or gDNA that served as material.

In this sample, this clone turned up once. Original analysis: Amplification of reference gene primers was used by the study to estimate nucleated cell counts. The data were produced by immunoSEQ multiplex PCR, yet TCRdb's version contains in-frame clones alone and is incomplete. V and J calls and clone size are given by that table; D and trimming were obtained from the DNA. The sample gives just over 60,000 clones, more than 60% of which show up once; over 20% is in the top ten. In germline, CDR1 is LGHDT, CDR2 YNNKEL (reference sequence). CDR3 length: 14 amino acids. The V gene lost 0 bases and the J gene lost 9 bases, with 14 bases spanning the gap.

Sequences were obtained from peripheral blood. J is TRBJ1-2 and V is TRBV3-1 (or the pseudogene TRBV3-2), with D possibly being TRBD1 (6 bases). The TCR sequence derives from an elderly woman with active or convalescent COVID-19. The CDR3 DNA reads as TGTGCCAGCAGCCAAGATGGGGGGGGGCGCAGCTACACCTTC. Its protein product is CASSQDGGGRSYTF.